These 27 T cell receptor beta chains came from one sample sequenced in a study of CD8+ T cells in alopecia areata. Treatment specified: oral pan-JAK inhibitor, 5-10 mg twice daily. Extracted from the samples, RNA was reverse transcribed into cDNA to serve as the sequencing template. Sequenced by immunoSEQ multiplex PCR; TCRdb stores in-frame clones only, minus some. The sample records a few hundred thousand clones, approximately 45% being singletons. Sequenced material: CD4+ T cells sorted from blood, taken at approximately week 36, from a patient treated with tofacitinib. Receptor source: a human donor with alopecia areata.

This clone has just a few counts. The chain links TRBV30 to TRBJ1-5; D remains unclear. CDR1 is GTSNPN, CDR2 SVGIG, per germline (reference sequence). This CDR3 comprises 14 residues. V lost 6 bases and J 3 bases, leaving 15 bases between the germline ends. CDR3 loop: CACYRTSNNQPQHF. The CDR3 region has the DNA TGTGCCTGTTACCGGACTTCTAACAATCAGCCCCAGCATTTT.

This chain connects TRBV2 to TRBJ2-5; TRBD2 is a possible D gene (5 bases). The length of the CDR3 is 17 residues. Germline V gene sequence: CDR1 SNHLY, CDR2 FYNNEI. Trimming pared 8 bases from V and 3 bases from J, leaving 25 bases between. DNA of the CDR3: TGTGCCAGCTTCCCCAGGACGGGGTCAGCCCGGAAAGAGACCCAGTACTTC. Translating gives CASFPRTGSARKETQYF.

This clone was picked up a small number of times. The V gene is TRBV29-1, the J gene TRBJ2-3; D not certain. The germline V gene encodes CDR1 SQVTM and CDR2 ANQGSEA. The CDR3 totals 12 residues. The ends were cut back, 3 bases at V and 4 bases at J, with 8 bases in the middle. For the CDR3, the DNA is TGCAGCGTTGACTCAGGAGCAGATACGCAGTATTTT. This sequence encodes CSVDSGADTQYF.

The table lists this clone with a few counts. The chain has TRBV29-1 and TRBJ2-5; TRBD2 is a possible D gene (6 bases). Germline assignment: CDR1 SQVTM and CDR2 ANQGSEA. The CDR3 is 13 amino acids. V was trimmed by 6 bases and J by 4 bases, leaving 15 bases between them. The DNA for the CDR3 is TGCAGCGTCCGGGACTTCAGGAGAGAGACCCAGTACTTC. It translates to CSVRDFRRETQYF.

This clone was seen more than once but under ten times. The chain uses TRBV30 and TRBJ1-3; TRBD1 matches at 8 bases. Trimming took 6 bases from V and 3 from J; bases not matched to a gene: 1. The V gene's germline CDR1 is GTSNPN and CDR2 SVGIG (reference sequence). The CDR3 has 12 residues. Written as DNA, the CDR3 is TGTGCCTGTGACAGGGGTGGAAACACCATATATTTT. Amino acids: CACDRGGNTIYF. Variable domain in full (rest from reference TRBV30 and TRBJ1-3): SQTIHQWPATLVQPVGSPLSLECTVEGTSNPNLYWYRQAAGRGLQLLFYSVGIGQISSEVPQNLSASRPQDRQFILSSKKLLLSDSGFYLCACDRGGNTIYFGEGSWLTVV.

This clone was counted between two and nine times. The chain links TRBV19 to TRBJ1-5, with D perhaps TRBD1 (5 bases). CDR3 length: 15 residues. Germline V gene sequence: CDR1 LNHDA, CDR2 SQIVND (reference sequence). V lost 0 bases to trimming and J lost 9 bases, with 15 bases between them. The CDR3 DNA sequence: TGTGCCAGTAGTATAGATTGGGGCCAAGGGCGGCCCCAGCATTTT. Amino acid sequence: CASSIDWGQGRPQHF.

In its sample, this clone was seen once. The CDR3 bases are TGCGCCAGCAGCTTTCAAGGTGTGGGGACAGGTTCTACAAGTGAGCAGTTCTTC. Residues: CASSFQGVGTGSTSEQFF. This chain links TRBV5-1 with TRBJ2-1, with TRBD1 matching 8 bases. The CDR3 consists of 18 residues. Germline CDR1 and CDR2: SGHRS and YFSETQ. With 2 bases clipped from V and 9 bases from J, the junction kept 19 bases outside the gene matches. The full variable domain, with the rest looked up from reference TRBV5-1 and TRBJ2-1, is KAGVTQTPRYLIKTRGQQVTLSCSPISGHRSVSWYQQTPGQGLQFLFEYFSETQRNKGNFPGRFSGRQFSNSRSEMNVSTLELGDSALYLCASSFQGVGTGSTSEQFFGPGTRLTVL.

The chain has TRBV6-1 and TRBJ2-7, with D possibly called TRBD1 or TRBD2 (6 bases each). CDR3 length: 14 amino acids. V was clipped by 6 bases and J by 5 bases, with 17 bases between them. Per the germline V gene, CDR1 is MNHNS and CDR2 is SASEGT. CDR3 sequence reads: CASSFRGGMNEQYF. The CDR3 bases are TGTGCCAGCAGCTTCCGAGGGGGGATGAACGAGCAGTACTTC.

Here the CDR3 DNA reads TGTGCCAGCAGCGCTGGAGGTATGGGGACTAGCTTGTTCTTC. This translates into CASSAGGMGTSLFF. This chain connects TRBV9 to TRBJ2-1, with 9 bases matching TRBD2. The CDR3 is 14 residues long. V dropped 3 bases and J dropped 15; count of bases not matched to a gene: 13. Looked up from germline, CDR1 is SGDLS and CDR2 is YYNGEE.

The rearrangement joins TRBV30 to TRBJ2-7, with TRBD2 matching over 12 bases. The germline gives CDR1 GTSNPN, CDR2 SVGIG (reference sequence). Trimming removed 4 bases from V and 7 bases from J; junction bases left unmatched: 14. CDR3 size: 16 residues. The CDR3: CAWIRGGTSGSPEQYF. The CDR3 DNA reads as TGTGCCTGGATCAGGGGCGGGACTAGCGGGTCTCCGGAGCAGTACTTC. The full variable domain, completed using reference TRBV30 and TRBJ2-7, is SQTIHQWPATLVQPVGSPLSLECTVEGTSNPNLYWYRQAAGRGLQLLFYSVGIGQISSEVPQNLSASRPQDRQFILSSKKLLLSDSGFYLCAWIRGGTSGSPEQYFGPGTRLTVT.

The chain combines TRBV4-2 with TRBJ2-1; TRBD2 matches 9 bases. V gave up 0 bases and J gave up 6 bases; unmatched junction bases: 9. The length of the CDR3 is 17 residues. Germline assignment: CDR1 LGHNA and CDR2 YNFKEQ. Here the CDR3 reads CASSQDGGGTSLNEQFF. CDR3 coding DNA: TGTGCCAGCAGCCAAGACGGCGGTGGGACTAGCCTCAATGAGCAGTTCTTC.

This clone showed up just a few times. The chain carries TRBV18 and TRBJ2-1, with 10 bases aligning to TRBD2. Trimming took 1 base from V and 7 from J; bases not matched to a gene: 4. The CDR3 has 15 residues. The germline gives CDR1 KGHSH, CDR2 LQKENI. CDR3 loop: CASSPQSSGRNEQFF. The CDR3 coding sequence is TGTGCCAGCTCACCACAATCTAGCGGGAGAAATGAGCAGTTCTTC.

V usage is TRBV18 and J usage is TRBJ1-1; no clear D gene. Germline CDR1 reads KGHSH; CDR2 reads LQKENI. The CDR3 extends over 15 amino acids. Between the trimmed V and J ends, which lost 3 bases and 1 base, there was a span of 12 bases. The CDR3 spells CASSPQTSRNTEAFF. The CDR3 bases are TGTGCCAGCTCACCCCAGACAAGCCGGAACACTGAAGCTTTCTTT.

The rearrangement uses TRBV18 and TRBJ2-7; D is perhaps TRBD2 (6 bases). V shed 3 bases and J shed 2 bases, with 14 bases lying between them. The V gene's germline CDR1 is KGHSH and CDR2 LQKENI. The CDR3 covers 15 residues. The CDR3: CASSPGGTGTYEQYF. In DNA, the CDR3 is TGTGCCAGCTCACCGGGGGGAACAGGAACCTACGAGCAGTACTTC. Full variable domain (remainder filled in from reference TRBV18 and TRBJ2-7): NAGVMQNPRHLVRRRGQEARLRCSPMKGHSHVYWYRQLPEEGLKFMVYLQKENIIDESGMPKERFSAEFPKEGPSILRIQQVVRGDSAAYFCASSPGGTGTYEQYFGPGTRLTVT.

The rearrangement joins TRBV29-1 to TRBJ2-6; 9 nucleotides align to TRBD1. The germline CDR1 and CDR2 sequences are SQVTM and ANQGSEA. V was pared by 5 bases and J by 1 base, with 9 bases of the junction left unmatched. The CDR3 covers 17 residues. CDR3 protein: CSVTTGTGSSGANVLTF. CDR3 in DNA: TGCAGCGTTACGACCGGGACAGGGAGTTCTGGGGCCAACGTCCTGACTTTC. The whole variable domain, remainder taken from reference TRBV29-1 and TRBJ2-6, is SAVISQKPSRDICQRGTSLTIQCQVDSQVTMMFWYRQQPGQSLTLIATANQGSEATYESGFVIDKFPISRPNLTFSTLTVSNMSPEDSSIYLCSVTTGTGSSGANVLTFGAGSRLTVL.

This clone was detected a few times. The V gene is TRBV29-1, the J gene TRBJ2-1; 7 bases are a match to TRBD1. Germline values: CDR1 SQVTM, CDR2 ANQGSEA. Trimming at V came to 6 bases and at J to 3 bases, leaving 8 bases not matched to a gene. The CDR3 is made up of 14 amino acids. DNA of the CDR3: TGCAGCGTCCTGGGCAGGGGGTACTACAATGAGCAGTTCTTC. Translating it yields CSVLGRGYYNEQFF.

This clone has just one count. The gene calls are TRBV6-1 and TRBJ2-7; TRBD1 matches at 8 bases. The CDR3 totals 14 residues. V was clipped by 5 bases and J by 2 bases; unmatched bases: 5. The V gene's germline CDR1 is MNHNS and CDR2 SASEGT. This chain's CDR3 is CASSTGTGAYEQYF. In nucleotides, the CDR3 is TGTGCCAGCAGTACCGGGACAGGAGCCTACGAGCAGTACTTC.

CDR3 bases: TGCGCCAGCAGCCAACTACCGTCTAGGACAGGACTGTACAATGAGCAGTTCTTC. Its translation: CASSQLPSRTGLYNEQFF. The chain couples TRBV4-3 to TRBJ2-1; TRBD1 agrees at 7 bases. Germline CDR1 and CDR2: LGHNA and YSLEER. This CDR3 is built from 18 residues. V was clipped by 2 bases and J by 4 bases; unmatched bases: 14.

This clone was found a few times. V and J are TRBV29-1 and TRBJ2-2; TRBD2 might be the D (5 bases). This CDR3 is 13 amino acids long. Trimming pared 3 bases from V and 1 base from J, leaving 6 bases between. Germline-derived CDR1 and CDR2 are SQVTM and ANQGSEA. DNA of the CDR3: TGCAGCGTTGACGGGATGAACACCGGGGAGCTGTTTTTT. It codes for CSVDGMNTGELFF.

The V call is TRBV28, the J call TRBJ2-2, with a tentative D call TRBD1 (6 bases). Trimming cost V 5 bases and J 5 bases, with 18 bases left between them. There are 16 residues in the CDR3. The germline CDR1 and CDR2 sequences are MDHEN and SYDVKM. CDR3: CASSIGAAQGTGELFF. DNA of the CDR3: TGTGCCAGCAGTATAGGGGCAGCCCAGGGGACCGGGGAGCTGTTTTTT.

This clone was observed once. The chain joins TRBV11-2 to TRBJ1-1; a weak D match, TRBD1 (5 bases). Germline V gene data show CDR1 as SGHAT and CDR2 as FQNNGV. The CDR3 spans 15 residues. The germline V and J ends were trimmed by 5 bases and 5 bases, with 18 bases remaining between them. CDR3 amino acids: CASSPTGGHGTEAFF. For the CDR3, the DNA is TGTGCCAGCAGCCCCACAGGAGGGCATGGGACTGAAGCTTTCTTT. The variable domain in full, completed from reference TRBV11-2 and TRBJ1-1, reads EAGVAQSPRYKIIEKRQSVAFWCNPISGHATLYWYQQILGQGPKLLIQFQNNGVVDDSQLPKDRFSAERLKGVDSTLKIQPAKLEDSAVYLCASSPTGGHGTEAFFGQGTRLTVV.

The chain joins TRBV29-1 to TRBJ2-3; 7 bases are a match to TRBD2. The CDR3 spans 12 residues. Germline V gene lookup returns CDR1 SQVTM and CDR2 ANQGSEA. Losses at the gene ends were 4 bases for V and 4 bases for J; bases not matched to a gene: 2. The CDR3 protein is CSVGTSADTQYF. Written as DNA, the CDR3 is TGCAGCGTTGGTACTAGCGCAGATACGCAGTATTTT.

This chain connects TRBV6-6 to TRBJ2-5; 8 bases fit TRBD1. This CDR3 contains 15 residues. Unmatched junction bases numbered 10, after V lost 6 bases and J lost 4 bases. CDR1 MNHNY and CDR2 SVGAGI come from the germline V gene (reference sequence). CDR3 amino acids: CASSPGQGVLETQYF. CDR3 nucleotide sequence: TGTGCCAGCAGCCCAGGACAGGGTGTGTTAGAGACCCAGTACTTC.

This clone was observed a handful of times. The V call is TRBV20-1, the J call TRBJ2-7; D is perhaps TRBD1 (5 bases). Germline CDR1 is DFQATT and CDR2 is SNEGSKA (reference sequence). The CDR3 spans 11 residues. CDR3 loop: CRASGNQGQYF. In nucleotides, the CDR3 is TGCAGGGCGTCGGGCAACCAGGGGCAGTACTTC.

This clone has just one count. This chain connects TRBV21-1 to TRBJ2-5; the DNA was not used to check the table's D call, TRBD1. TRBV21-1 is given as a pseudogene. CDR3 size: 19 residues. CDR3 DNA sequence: TGTGCCAGCAGCTTAGCCCCCAATACCGATCCGGACAGGGGAAAGACCCAGTACTTC. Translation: CASSLAPNTDPDRGKTQYF.

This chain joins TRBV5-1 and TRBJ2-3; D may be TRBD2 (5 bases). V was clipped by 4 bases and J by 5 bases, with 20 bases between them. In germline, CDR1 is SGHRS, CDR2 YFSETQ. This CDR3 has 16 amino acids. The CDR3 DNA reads TGCGCCAGCAGCACCTCTCCAAGGGAGTTGGTAGATACGCAGTATTTT. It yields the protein CASSTSPRELVDTQYF.

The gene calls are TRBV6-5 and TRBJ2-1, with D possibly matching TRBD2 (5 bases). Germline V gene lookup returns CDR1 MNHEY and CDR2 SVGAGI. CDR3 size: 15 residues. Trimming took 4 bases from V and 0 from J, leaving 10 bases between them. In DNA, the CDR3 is TGTGCCAGCAGTTCCCCGGGGAGCTCCTACAATGAGCAGTTCTTC. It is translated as CASSSPGSSYNEQFF.